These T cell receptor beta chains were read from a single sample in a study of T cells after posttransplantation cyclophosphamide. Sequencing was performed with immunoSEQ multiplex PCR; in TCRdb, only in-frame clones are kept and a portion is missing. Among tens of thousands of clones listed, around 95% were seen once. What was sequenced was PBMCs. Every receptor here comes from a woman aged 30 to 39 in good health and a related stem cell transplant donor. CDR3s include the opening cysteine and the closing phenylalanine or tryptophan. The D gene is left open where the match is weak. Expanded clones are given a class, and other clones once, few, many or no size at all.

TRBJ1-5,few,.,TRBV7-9,TGTGCCAGCAGCCCGGGGTTCGCTCAGCCCCAGCATTTT,CASSPGFAQPQHF
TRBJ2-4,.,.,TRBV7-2,TGTGCCAGCAGCTTAGTGCGGGGAGCTGGCCTTTCCAAAAACATTCAGTACTTC,CASSLVRGAGLSKNIQYF
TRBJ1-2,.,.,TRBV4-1,TGCGCCAGCAGCCAAGAGACAGTGAGTTATGGCTACACCTTC,CASSQETVSYGYTF
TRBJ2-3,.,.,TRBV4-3,TGCGCCAGCAGCCAAGGTTCCGGGGTTGAGTGGGATACGCAGTATTTT,CASSQGSGVEWDTQYF
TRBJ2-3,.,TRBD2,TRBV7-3,TGTGCCAGCAGCCTTAGCGGGGGGACTCAAGATACGCAGTATTTT,CASSLSGGTQDTQYF
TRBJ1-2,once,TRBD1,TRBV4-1,TGCGCCAGCAGCCTTGGGACAGGGGCTAACTATGGCTACACCTTC,CASSLGTGANYGYTF
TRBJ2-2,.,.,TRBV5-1,TGCGCCAGCAGCTTGTTAGGAGGTTCTGCGAACACCGGGGAGCTGTTTTTT,CASSLLGGSANTGELFF
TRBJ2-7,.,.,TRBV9,TGTGCCAGCAGCGTAGGCGCGGAGGTCAGGGGTTACGAGCAGTACTTC,CASSVGAEVRGYEQYF
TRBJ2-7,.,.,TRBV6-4,TGTGCCAGCAGTGACAAGTACTACGAGCAGTACTTC,CASSDKYYEQYF
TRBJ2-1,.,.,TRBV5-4,TGTGCCAGCAGCTTGGGCTATTATGGGGATGAGCAGTTCTTC,CASSLGYYGDEQFF
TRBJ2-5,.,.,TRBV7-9,TGTGCCAGCAGTCCACCGGACACCGGCCAAGAGACCCAGTACTTC,CASSPPDTGQETQYF
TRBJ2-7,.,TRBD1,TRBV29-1,TGCAGCGTTGGACACAGGGGCTCCTACGAGCAGTACTTC,CSVGHRGSYEQYF
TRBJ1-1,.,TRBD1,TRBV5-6,TGTGCCAGCAGCGGACAGACAGGGATCGGCACTGAAGCTTTCTTT,CASSGQTGIGTEAFF
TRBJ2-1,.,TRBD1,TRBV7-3,TGTGCCAGCAGCCTCCTGTCGGGACAGCTATACAATGAGCAGTTCTTC,CASSLLSGQLYNEQFF
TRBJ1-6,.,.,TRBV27,TGTGCCAGCAGTTTTGAACGGGCTCAGAATTCACCCCTCCACTTT,CASSFERAQNSPLHF
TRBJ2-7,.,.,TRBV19,TGTGCCAGTCGTATCACCGGGACACCTCGCTACGAGCAGTACTTC,CASRITGTPRYEQYF
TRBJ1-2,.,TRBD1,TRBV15,TGTGCCACCAGCAGAGTGACAGGGGAATATGGCTACACCTTC,CATSRVTGEYGYTF
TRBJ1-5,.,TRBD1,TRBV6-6,TGTGCCAGCAGTTACTCGATCGGACAGGGAGAACAGCCCCAGCATTTT,CASSYSIGQGEQPQHF
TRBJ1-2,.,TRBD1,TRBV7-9,TGTGCCAGCAGCCAAGGGACAGCATTGTCCTATGGCTACACCTTC,CASSQGTALSYGYTF
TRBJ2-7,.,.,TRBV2,TGTGCCAGCAGGACAGTCGCCTACGAGCAGTACTTC,CASRTVAYEQYF
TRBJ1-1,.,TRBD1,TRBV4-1,TGCGCCAGCAGACGGGACAGGGAAGCTTTCTTT,CASRRDREAFF
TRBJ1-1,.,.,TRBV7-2,TGTGCCAGCAGCTTAGCGGTAAGCAGGGGAGCTTTCTTT,CASSLAVSRGAFF
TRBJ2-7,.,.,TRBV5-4,TGTGCCAGCAGCTTCGTTGGCAGGGCCCTCCACGAGCAGTACTTC,CASSFVGRALHEQYF
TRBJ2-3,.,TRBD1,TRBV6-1,TGTGCCAGCTTACAGGGGGGAGATACGCAGTATTTT,CASLQGGDTQYF
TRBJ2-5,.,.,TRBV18,TGTGCCAGCTCACGCTTGCTGGGGCAGACCCAGTACTTC,CASSRLLGQTQYF
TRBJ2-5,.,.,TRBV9,TGTGCCAGCAGCGTAGACCCGGGACACCGACCAAGGGAGCAGTACTTC,CASSVDPGHRPREQYF
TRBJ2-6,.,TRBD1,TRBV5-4,TGTGCCAGCAGCTTGGGGGACAGTCACTCTGGGGCCAACGTCCTGACTTTC,CASSLGDSHSGANVLTF
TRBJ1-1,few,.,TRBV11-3,TGTGCCAGCAGCAACGTAGGGCGGGAAGCTTTCTTT,CASSNVGREAFF
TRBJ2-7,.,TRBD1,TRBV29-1,TGCAGCGTTATTCGTCAGGGGGCCTCCTACGAGCAGTACTTC,CSVIRQGASYEQYF
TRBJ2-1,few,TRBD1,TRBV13,TGTGCCAGCAGCTTAGGTAAGGGGGCTCTCAATGAGCAGTTCTTC,CASSLGKGALNEQFF